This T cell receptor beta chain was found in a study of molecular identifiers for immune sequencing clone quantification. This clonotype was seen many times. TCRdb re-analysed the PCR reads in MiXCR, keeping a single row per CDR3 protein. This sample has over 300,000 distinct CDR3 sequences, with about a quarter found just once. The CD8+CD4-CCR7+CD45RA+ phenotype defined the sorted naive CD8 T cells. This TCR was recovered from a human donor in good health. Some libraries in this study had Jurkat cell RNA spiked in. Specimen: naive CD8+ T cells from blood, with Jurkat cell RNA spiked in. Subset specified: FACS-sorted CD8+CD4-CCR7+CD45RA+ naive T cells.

The CDR3 here is CASSQGTYEQYF. Written as DNA, the CDR3 is TGTGCCAGCAGCCAGGGCACCTACGAGCAGTACTTC. V and J are TRBV12-3 or TRBV12-4 and TRBJ2-7, with D possibly TRBD1 on 5 matching bases. Trimming took 6 bases from V and 2 from J, leaving 8 bases between them. The CDR3 extends over 12 amino acids.